This T cell receptor (beta chain) was found in a study of early T cells in non-severe SARS-CoV-2 infection. The library protocol tagged individual cDNA molecules with unique molecular identifiers. Each CDR3 protein gets one entry after TCRdb re-called the 5' RACE reads with MiXCR. The table includes about 63,000 distinct CDR3 sequences, roughly 13% detected once. This CDR3 contains 16 residues. Trimming took off 3 bases at V and 3 bases at J, with 15 bases between the two ends. CDR1 is LGHDT, CDR2 YNNKEL, per germline (reference sequence). The source is an adult who was a healthcare worker with PCR-confirmed SARS-CoV-2 infection or an uninfected control (not recorded which). The sequenced sample was whole blood. The J gene is TRBJ1-5, the V gene TRBV3-1; D possibly corresponds to TRBD1 (6 bases). CDR3 DNA: TGTGCCAGCAGCCATAAAGGGGGACAAGACAATCAGCCCCAGCATTTT. Translated, it gives CASSHKGGQDNQPQHF.